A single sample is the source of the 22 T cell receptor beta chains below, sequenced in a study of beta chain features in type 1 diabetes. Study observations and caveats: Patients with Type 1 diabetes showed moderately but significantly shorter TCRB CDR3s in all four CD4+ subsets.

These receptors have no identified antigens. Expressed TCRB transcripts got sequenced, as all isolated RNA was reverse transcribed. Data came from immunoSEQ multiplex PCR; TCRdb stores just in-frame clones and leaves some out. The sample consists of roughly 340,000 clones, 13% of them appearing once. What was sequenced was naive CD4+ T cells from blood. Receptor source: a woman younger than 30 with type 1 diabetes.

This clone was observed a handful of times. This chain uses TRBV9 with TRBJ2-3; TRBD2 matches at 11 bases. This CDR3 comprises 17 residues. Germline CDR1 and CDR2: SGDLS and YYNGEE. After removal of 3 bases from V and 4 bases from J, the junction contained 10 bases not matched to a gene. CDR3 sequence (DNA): TGTGCCAGCAGCGGACATCTACTAGCGGGAGTGGCAGATACGCAGTATTTT. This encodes CASSGHLLAGVADTQYF.

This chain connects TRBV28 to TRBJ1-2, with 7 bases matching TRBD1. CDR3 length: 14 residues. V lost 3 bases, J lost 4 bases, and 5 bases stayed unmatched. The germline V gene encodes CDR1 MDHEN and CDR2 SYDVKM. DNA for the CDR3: TGTGCCAGCAGTTTGACAGGGCTACCCTATGGCTACACCTTC. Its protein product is CASSLTGLPYGYTF.

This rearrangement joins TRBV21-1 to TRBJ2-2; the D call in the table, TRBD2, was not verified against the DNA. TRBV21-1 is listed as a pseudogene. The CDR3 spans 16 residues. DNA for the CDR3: TGTGCCAGCAGCAAAGGGCGTGAGAGGTACACCGGGGAGCTGTTTTTT. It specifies CASSKGRERYTGELFF.

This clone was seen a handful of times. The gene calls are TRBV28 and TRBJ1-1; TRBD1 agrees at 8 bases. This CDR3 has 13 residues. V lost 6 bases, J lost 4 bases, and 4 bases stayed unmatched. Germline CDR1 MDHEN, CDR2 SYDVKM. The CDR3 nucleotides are TGTGCCAGCAGGCGACAGGGGACCACTGAAGCTTTCTTT. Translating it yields CASRRQGTTEAFF.

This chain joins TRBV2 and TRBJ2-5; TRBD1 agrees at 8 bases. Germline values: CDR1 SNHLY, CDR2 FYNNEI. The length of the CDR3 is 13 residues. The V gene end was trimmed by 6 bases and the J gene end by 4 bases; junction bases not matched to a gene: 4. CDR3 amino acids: CASRATGGETQYF. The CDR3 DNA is TGTGCCAGCAGAGCTACAGGGGGAGAGACCCAGTACTTC.

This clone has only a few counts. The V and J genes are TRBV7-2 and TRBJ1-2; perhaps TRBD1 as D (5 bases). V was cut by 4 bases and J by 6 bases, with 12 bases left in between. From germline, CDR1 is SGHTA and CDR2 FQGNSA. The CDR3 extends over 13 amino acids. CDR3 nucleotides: TGTGCCAGCAGCTGGGGGGGGGTGGATGGCTACACCTTC. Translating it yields CASSWGGVDGYTF.

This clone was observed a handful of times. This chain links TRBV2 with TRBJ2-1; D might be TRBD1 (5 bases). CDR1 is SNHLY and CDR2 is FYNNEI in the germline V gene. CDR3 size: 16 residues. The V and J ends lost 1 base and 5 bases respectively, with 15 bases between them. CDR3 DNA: TGTGCCAGCAGTGAAGGTAACAGGTGGGCAAACAATGAGCAGTTCTTC. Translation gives CASSEGNRWANNEQFF.

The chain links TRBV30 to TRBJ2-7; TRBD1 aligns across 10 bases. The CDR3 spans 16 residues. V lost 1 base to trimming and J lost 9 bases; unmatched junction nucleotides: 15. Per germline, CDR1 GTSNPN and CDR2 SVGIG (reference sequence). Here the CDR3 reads CAWSGRGTGDFGMQYF. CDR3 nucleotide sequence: TGTGCCTGGAGTGGACGAGGGACAGGGGATTTTGGGATGCAGTACTTC.

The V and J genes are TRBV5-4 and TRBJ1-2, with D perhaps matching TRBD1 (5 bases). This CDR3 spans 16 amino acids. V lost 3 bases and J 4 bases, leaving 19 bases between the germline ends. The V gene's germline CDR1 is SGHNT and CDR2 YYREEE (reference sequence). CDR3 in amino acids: CASSWGSAGGSYGYTF. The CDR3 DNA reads TGTGCCAGCAGCTGGGGCTCCGCGGGGGGGTCCTATGGCTACACCTTC. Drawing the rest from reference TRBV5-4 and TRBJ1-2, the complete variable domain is ETGVTQSPTHLIKTRGQQVTLRCSSQSGHNTVSWYQQALGQGPQFIFQYYREEENGRGNFPPRFSGLQFPNYSSELNVNALELDDSALYLCASSWGSAGGSYGYTFGSGTRLTVV.

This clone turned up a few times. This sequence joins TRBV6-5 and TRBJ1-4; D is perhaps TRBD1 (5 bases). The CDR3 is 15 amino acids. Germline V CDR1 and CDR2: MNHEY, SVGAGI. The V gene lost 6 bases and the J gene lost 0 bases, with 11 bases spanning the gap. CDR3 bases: TGTGCCAGCAGCCTCTTAGGGGCAACTAATGAAAAACTGTTTTTT. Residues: CASSLLGATNEKLFF.

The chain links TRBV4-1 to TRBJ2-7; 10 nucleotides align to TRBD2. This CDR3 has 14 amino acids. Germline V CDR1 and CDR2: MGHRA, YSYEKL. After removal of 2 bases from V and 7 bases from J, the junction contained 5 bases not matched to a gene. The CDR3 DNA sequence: TGCGCCAGCAGCCAACTAGCGGGAGCGGGAGAGCAGTACTTC. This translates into CASSQLAGAGEQYF.

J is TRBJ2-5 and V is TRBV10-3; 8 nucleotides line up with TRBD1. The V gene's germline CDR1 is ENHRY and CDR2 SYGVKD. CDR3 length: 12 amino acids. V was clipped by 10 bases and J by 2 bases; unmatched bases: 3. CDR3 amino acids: CATGQEQETQYF. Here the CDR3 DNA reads TGTGCCACGGGACAGGAACAAGAGACCCAGTACTTC.

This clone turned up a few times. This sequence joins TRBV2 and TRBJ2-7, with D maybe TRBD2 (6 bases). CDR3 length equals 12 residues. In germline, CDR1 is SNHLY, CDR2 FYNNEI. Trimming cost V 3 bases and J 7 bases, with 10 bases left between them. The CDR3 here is CASSETRNEQYV. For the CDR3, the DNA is TGTGCCAGCAGTGAGACTAGGAATGAGCAGTACGTC.

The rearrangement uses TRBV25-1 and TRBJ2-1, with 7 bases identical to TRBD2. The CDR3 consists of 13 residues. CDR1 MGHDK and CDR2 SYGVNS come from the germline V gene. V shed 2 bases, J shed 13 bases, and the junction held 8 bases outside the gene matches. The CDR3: CASSELGSGNQFF. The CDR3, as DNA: TGTGCCAGCAGTGAACTCGGAAGCGGGAATCAGTTCTTC.

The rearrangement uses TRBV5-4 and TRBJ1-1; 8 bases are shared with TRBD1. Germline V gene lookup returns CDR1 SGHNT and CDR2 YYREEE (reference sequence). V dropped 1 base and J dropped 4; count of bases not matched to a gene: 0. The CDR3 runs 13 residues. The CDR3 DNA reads TGTGCCAGCAGCTTGACAGGGGGCACTGAAGCTTTCTTT. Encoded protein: CASSLTGGTEAFF.

The CDR3 spells CASSPTSGSIETQYF. The CDR3 nucleotides are TGTGCCAGCAGCCCGACTAGCGGGAGTATCGAGACCCAGTACTTC. V gene TRBV5-4 combines with J gene TRBJ2-5, with TRBD2 matching over 12 bases. The V and J ends lost 4 bases and 5 bases, in that order; junction bases with no gene match: 6. Germline V gene lookup returns CDR1 SGHNT and CDR2 YYREEE (reference sequence). CDR3 size: 15 residues.

The CDR3 protein is CASSADKYQPQHF. DNA for the CDR3: TGTGCCAGCAGTGCAGACAAGTATCAGCCCCAGCATTTT. The rearrangement joins TRBV6-5 to TRBJ1-5; D remains ambiguous. The CDR3 length is 13 residues. Germline V lookup: CDR1 MNHEY, CDR2 SVGAGI. The V and J ends lost 5 bases and 5 bases respectively, with 10 bases between them.

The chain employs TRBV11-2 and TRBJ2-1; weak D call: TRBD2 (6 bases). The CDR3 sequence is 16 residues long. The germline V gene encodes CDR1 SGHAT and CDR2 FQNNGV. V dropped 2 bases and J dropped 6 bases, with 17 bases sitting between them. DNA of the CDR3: TGTGCCAGCAGCTTAAGACGGGGCGGGAAGGGCAATGAGCAGTTCTTC. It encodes CASSLRRGGKGNEQFF.

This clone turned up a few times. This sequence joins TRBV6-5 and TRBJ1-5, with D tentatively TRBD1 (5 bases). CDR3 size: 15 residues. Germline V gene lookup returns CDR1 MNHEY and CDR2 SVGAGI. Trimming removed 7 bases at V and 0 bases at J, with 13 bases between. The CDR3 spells CASKRIRDSNQPQHF. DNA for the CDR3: TGTGCCAGCAAAAGGATCAGGGATAGCAATCAGCCCCAGCATTTT.

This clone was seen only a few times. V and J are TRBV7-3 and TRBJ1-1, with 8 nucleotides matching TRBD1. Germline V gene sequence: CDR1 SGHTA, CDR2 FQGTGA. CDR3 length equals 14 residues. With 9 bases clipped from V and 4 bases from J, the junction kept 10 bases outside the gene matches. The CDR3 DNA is TGTGCCAGTGCGTTAGACAGGGGATCCACTGAAGCTTTCTTT. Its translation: CASALDRGSTEAFF. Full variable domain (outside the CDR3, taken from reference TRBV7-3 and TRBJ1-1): GAGVSQTPSNKVTEKGKYVELRCDPISGHTALYWYRQSLGQGPEFLIYFQGTGAADDSGLPNDRFFAVRPEGSVSTLKIQRTERGDSAVYLCASALDRGSTEAFFGQGTRLTVV.

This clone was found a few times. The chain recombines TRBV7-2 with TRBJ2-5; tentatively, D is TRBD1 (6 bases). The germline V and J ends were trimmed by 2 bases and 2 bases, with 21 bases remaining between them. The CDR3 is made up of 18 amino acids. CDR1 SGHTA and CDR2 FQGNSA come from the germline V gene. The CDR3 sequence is CASSLLSSGVRLQETQYF. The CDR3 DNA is TGTGCCAGCAGCTTATTATCCTCAGGGGTCCGTCTACAAGAGACCCAGTACTTC.

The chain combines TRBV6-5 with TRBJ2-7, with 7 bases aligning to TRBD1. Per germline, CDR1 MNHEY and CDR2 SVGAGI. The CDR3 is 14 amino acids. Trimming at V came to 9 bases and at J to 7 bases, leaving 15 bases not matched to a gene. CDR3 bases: TGTGCCAGTAAGGTCGGACAGGTGCTTGGGGAGCAGTACTTC. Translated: CASKVGQVLGEQYF.